The clone carrying this T cell receptor beta chain has more than one count but fewer than ten. The antigen is unknown. Germline V gives CDR1 WSHSY, CDR2 SAAADI. The CDR3 runs to 12 residues. The V gene lost 10 bases and the J gene lost 2 bases, with 11 bases spanning the gap. These data originate in a study of identical twins. Study-level findings and limits: Out-of-frame TCR alpha sharing observed in monozygotic twins exceeded model estimates.

TCRdb recomputed calls from the 5' RACE reads with MiXCR, one row per CDR3 protein. This sample has about 730,000 distinct CDR3 sequences; 21% occur once, and the top ten carry 4% to 5.5%. The same data also contributed to another study, on T cells expressing NK-cell markers. Per that study: Repertoire data for TCR beta were derived from sorted T cells (CD3+CD56+NKG2C+, CD3+CD56+NKG2C- and CD3+CD56-NKG2C+).

This chain joins TRBV10-2 and TRBJ2-5, with D maybe TRBD2 (5 bases). The receptor was isolated from a woman under 30 in good health. Material: PBMCs. The CDR3 protein is CATLGEQETQYF. The CDR3 nucleotides are TGCGCCACCCTGGGAGAGCAAGAGACCCAGTACTTC.